Here is one T cell receptor (beta chain) with its context. The antigen is not known. Investigators made cDNA in eight separate reactions per sample. TCRdb re-called the 5' RACE reads, yielding one record per CDR3 amino acid sequence without DNA. This sample's table reports around 410,000 distinct CDR3 sequences. This sample is part of a study of monozygotic twins with inflammatory bowel disease. No sorting of T cells preceded isolation of total RNA from whole blood. Study-wide findings and caveats: Clonotypes shared with others were fewer in IBD patients than in healthy twins, especially with disease activity. No one strong IBD-associated signal or clonotype was supported.

CDR3 length equals 17 residues. The germline CDR1 and CDR2 sequences are SGHTA and FQGTGA. The sequence was obtained from a human donor with ulcerative colitis or Crohn's disease, or a healthy co-twin of an affected twin (not recorded which). The rearrangement uses TRBV7-3 and TRBJ2-3; the D call of TRBD2 rests on TCRdb alone, since no DNA is present to check it. The sequenced material came from blood. CDR3 in amino acids: CASSTGLAGTADDTQYF.